Following are 23 T cell receptor beta chains from one sample sequenced in a study of shared clonotypes between healthy human individuals. Libraries were prepared by immunoSEQ multiplex PCR; TCRdb keeps only in-frame clonotypes and omits some of them. The sample includes a few million clones, around 93% of them seen just once. The sequenced sample was naive CD4+ T cells from PBMCs. Documented subset: CD45RA+ positively selected. These receptors came from a young man in good health. Some clones in this sample may be carry-over from other donors' samples.

The CDR3 coding sequence is TGCAGTGCTAGAGGGACAGCGGGCCCGGTGGTG. It translates to CSARGTAGPVV. This chain joins TRBV20-1 and TRBJ2-7; the D gene could be TRBD1 or TRBD2 (6 bases each). The length of the CDR3 is 11 residues. The germline V gene encodes CDR1 DFQATT and CDR2 SNEGSKA (reference sequence).

This clone was detected only once. The sample holds other DNA sequences that translate to the same CDR3. The V and J genes are TRBV7-7 and TRBJ2-6; TRBD2 matches 7 bases. V trimming: 5 bases; J trimming: 1 base; junction bases outside the gene matches: 2. The CDR3 covers 15 residues. The germline CDR1 and CDR2 sequences are SSHAT and FNYEAQ (reference sequence). CDR3 sequence: CASSPGGSGANVLTF. In DNA, the CDR3 is TGTGCCAGCAGCCCGGGGGGATCTGGGGCCAACGTCCTGACTTTC.

The chain couples TRBV7-3 to TRBJ2-3; possibly TRBD1 for D (5 bases). The V and J ends lost 6 bases and 7 bases respectively, with 17 bases between them. The length of the CDR3 is 14 residues. Germline values: CDR1 SGHTA, CDR2 FQGTGA. This CDR3 is CASSQGQPTNTQYF. Written as DNA, the CDR3 is TGTGCCAGCAGTCAGGGCCAACCAACAAATACGCAGTATTTT. The full variable domain, with the rest looked up from reference TRBV7-3 and TRBJ2-3, is GAGVSQTPSNKVTEKGKYVELRCDPISGHTALYWYRQSLGQGPEFLIYFQGTGAADDSGLPNDRFFAVRPEGSVSTLKIQRTERGDSAVYLCASSQGQPTNTQYFGPGTRLTVL.

This rearrangement joins TRBV28 to TRBJ1-5; the D is unclear. Germline assignment: CDR1 MDHEN and CDR2 SYDVKM. V lost 5 bases, J lost 7 bases, and 15 bases lay in between. This CDR3 is built from 14 residues. CDR3 residues: CASSRSGAGQPQHF. The CDR3 DNA reads as TGTGCCAGCAGTAGGTCAGGCGCCGGGCAGCCCCAGCATTTT.

The V and J genes are TRBV28 and TRBJ1-5, with D hard to call. Trimming cost V 6 bases and J 0 bases, with 18 bases left between them. The CDR3 spans 17 residues. Germline CDR1 reads MDHEN; CDR2 reads SYDVKM. The CDR3 reads CASRETRVRYSNQPQHF. CDR3 bases: TGTGCCAGCAGGGAGACACGGGTCAGATATAGCAATCAGCCCCAGCATTTT.

The rearrangement uses TRBV6-5 and TRBJ1-4; no clear D gene. Trimming took 0 bases from V and 0 from J, leaving 8 bases between them. Germline V gene lookup returns CDR1 MNHEY and CDR2 SVGAGI. There are 16 residues in the CDR3. The CDR3 DNA follows: TGTGCCAGCAGTTACTCGATGTTGACAACTAATGAAAAACTGTTTTTT. It codes for CASSYSMLTTNEKLFF.

The chain has TRBV6-1 and TRBJ2-1; D is tentatively TRBD1 or TRBD2 (5 bases each). The V end was cut by 1 base, the J end by 7 bases, with 17 bases between. The V gene's germline CDR1 is MNHNS and CDR2 SASEGT. The CDR3 extends over 16 amino acids. In nucleotides, the CDR3 is TGTGCCAGCAGTGAAGGGCCGCCGGGACGGCCTAATGAGCAGTTCTTC. Amino acid sequence: CASSEGPPGRPNEQFF.

The chain has TRBV6-1 and TRBJ2-3, with 7 bases that match TRBD1. The V segment lost 6 bases and the J segment 2 bases; nucleotides outside the gene matches: 5. In germline, CDR1 is MNHNS, CDR2 SASEGT. CDR3 length: 14 residues. The CDR3 nucleotides read TGTGCCAGCAGGGGGACAGCCAACACAGATACGCAGTATTTT. Encoded protein: CASRGTANTDTQYF.

The chain couples TRBV9 to TRBJ2-5, with a tentative D call TRBD1 (8 bases). The V end was cut by 3 bases, the J end by 4 bases, with 19 bases between. From germline, CDR1 is SGDLS and CDR2 YYNGEE. This CDR3 is 16 amino acids long. The CDR3 DNA follows: TGTGCCAGCAGCGCCACAGGGGGAGGGGGAGTAGAGACCCAGTACTTC. It encodes CASSATGGGGVETQYF.

The chain has TRBV30 and TRBJ1-5, with 7 positions matching TRBD1. CDR1 GTSNPN and CDR2 SVGIG come from the germline V gene (reference sequence). J gave up 6 bases and V 2 bases, and 4 bases lay outside the gene matches. The CDR3 consists of 13 residues. CDR3 amino acids: CAWSLGGGQPQHF. The DNA of the CDR3 is TGTGCCTGGAGTTTAGGGGGCGGTCAGCCCCAGCATTTT. Using reference TRBV30 and TRBJ1-5 for the parts outside the CDR3, the full variable domain is SQTIHQWPATLVQPVGSPLSLECTVEGTSNPNLYWYRQAAGRGLQLLFYSVGIGQISSEVPQNLSASRPQDRQFILSSKKLLLSDSGFYLCAWSLGGGQPQHFGDGTRLSIL.

J is TRBJ2-2 and V is TRBV27; the D is unclear. The germline V gene has CDR1 MNHEY and CDR2 SMNVEV (reference sequence). There are 16 residues in the CDR3. The V end lost 5 bases, the J end lost 5 bases, and 18 bases lay between the germline ends. DNA for the CDR3: TGTGCCAGCAGTCGATCCTCTCTTTCTTGGACCGGGGAGCTGTTTTTT. It translates to CASSRSSLSWTGELFF.

This chain links TRBV10-3 with TRBJ2-7; 13 bases agree with TRBD2. The CDR3 sequence is 17 residues long. V was clipped by 2 bases and J by 4 bases; unmatched bases: 8. Germline CDR1 ENHRY, CDR2 SYGVKD. CDR3 sequence reads: CAISEVPGLAGRYEQYF. CDR3 bases: TGTGCCATCAGTGAGGTCCCGGGACTAGCGGGAAGATACGAGCAGTACTTC.

To note about this clone: This sample also contains other DNA sequences that code for the same CDR3. V usage is TRBV5-4 and J usage is TRBJ2-3; maybe TRBD2 (6 bases). Per the germline V gene, CDR1 is SGHNT and CDR2 is YYREEE (reference sequence). V was trimmed by 4 bases and J by 1 base, leaving 7 bases between them. CDR3 length: 13 amino acids. The DNA for the CDR3 is TGTGCCAGCAGCCCGGGGGGCACAGATACGCAGTATTTT. This sequence encodes CASSPGGTDTQYF.

The chain couples TRBV7-9 to TRBJ1-2; 7 nucleotides align to TRBD1. Germline V lookup: CDR1 SEHNR, CDR2 FQNEAQ (reference sequence). The CDR3 extends over 14 amino acids. The V segment lost 5 bases and the J segment 6 bases; nucleotides outside the gene matches: 9. The CDR3, as DNA: TGTGCCAGCAGCGGCGTGGGACAGAAGAATGGCTACACCTTC. Encoded protein: CASSGVGQKNGYTF.

This chain connects TRBV7-3 to TRBJ2-7, with TRBD2 identical over 14 bases. Trimming removed 2 bases from V and 6 bases from J; junction bases left unmatched: 6. CDR1 is SGHTA, CDR2 FQGTGA, per germline. The CDR3 is made up of 16 amino acids. This chain's CDR3 is CASSLEGTSGRSEQYF. CDR3 sequence (DNA): TGTGCCAGCAGCTTAGAGGGGACTAGCGGGAGAAGCGAGCAGTACTTC. The complete variable domain, with remaining parts taken from reference TRBV7-3 and TRBJ2-7, reads GAGVSQTPSNKVTEKGKYVELRCDPISGHTALYWYRQSLGQGPEFLIYFQGTGAADDSGLPNDRFFAVRPEGSVSTLKIQRTERGDSAVYLCASSLEGTSGRSEQYFGPGTRLTVT.

The chain employs TRBV11-2 and TRBJ1-1; possible D gene TRBD1, 5 bases. Germline CDR1 reads SGHAT; CDR2 reads FQNNGV. The CDR3 spans 13 residues. V gave up 6 bases and J gave up 11 bases, with 19 bases separating them. CDR3: CASSKSRDLVAFF. CDR3 bases: TGTGCCAGCAGTAAAAGCCGGGACCTAGTGGCTTTCTTT.

This rearrangement joins TRBV18 to TRBJ2-6; possible D gene TRBD1, 6 bases. V lost 4 bases to trimming and J lost 0 bases, with 16 bases between them. CDR3 size: 18 residues. From germline, CDR1 is KGHSH and CDR2 LQKENI. The CDR3 sequence: CASSHSNYRASGANVLTF. The CDR3 bases are TGTGCCAGCTCACATTCCAATTACAGGGCCTCTGGGGCCAACGTCCTGACTTTC. The variable domain in full, with the rest retrieved from reference TRBV18 and TRBJ2-6, is NAGVMQNPRHLVRRRGQEARLRCSPMKGHSHVYWYRQLPEEGLKFMVYLQKENIIDESGMPKERFSAEFPKEGPSILRIQQVVRGDSAAYFCASSHSNYRASGANVLTFGAGSRLTVL.

As to this clone: This same CDR3 is encoded by further DNA sequences in the sample. This sequence joins TRBV10-1 and TRBJ2-2; D call uncertain. CDR1 WNHNN and CDR2 SYGVQD come from the germline V gene (reference sequence). CDR3 length: 13 residues. The ends were cut back, 4 bases at V and 1 base at J, with 4 bases in the middle. The CDR3 DNA reads as TGCGCCAGCAGTGGGCGGAACACCGGGGAGCTGTTTTTT. It is translated as CASSGRNTGELFF.

Remarks on this clone: This sample also contains other DNA sequences that code for the same CDR3. This rearrangement joins TRBV7-9 to TRBJ1-1, with D possibly matching TRBD1 (5 bases). CDR1 and CDR2 (germline): SEHNR, FQNEAQ (reference sequence). V lost 2 bases and J 5 bases, leaving 6 bases between the germline ends. The CDR3 sequence is 12 residues long. The CDR3 DNA reads TGTGCCAGCAGCTTACCAGGGACTGAAGCTTTCTTT. Translation gives CASSLPGTEAFF.

This clone was counted once. The chain recombines TRBV5-1 with TRBJ2-7; D possibly uses TRBD1 or TRBD2 (5 bases each). The CDR3 has 15 amino acids. Germline CDR1 and CDR2: SGHRS and YFSETQ. The V end was cut by 0 bases, the J end by 2 bases, with 12 bases between. The CDR3: CASSLGGTSPYEQYF. DNA for the CDR3: TGCGCCAGCAGCTTGGGGGGGACGTCTCCCTACGAGCAGTACTTC.

CDR3: CASSLGTLRAYEQYF. In DNA form, the CDR3 reads TGTGCCAGCAGCTTAGGTACACTCCGTGCCTACGAGCAGTACTTC. This chain links TRBV7-2 with TRBJ2-7; D remains unclear. The ends were cut back, 1 base at V and 2 bases at J, with 12 bases in the middle. The germline CDR1 and CDR2 sequences are SGHTA and FQGNSA. The CDR3 totals 15 residues.

V usage is TRBV5-8 and J usage is TRBJ1-5; D is undetermined. V was cut by 2 bases and J by 4 bases, with 16 bases left in between. The germline gives CDR1 SGHTS, CDR2 YDEGEE. The CDR3 runs 16 residues. The CDR3, as DNA: TGTGCCAGCAGCTTTTGGCCCCCTACCGGGAATCAGCCCCAGCATTTT. The encoded protein is CASSFWPPTGNQPQHF.

The chain uses TRBV10-3 and TRBJ1-5; 9 bases are a match to TRBD1. Germline trimming cut 11 bases from V and 3 bases from J; bases unmatched to any gene: 14. This CDR3 has 16 residues. The germline V gene has CDR1 ENHRY and CDR2 SYGVKD. CDR3: CAPPKGRTGDNQPQHF. CDR3 coding DNA: TGTGCCCCCCCAAAAGGCAGGACAGGGGACAATCAGCCCCAGCATTTT.